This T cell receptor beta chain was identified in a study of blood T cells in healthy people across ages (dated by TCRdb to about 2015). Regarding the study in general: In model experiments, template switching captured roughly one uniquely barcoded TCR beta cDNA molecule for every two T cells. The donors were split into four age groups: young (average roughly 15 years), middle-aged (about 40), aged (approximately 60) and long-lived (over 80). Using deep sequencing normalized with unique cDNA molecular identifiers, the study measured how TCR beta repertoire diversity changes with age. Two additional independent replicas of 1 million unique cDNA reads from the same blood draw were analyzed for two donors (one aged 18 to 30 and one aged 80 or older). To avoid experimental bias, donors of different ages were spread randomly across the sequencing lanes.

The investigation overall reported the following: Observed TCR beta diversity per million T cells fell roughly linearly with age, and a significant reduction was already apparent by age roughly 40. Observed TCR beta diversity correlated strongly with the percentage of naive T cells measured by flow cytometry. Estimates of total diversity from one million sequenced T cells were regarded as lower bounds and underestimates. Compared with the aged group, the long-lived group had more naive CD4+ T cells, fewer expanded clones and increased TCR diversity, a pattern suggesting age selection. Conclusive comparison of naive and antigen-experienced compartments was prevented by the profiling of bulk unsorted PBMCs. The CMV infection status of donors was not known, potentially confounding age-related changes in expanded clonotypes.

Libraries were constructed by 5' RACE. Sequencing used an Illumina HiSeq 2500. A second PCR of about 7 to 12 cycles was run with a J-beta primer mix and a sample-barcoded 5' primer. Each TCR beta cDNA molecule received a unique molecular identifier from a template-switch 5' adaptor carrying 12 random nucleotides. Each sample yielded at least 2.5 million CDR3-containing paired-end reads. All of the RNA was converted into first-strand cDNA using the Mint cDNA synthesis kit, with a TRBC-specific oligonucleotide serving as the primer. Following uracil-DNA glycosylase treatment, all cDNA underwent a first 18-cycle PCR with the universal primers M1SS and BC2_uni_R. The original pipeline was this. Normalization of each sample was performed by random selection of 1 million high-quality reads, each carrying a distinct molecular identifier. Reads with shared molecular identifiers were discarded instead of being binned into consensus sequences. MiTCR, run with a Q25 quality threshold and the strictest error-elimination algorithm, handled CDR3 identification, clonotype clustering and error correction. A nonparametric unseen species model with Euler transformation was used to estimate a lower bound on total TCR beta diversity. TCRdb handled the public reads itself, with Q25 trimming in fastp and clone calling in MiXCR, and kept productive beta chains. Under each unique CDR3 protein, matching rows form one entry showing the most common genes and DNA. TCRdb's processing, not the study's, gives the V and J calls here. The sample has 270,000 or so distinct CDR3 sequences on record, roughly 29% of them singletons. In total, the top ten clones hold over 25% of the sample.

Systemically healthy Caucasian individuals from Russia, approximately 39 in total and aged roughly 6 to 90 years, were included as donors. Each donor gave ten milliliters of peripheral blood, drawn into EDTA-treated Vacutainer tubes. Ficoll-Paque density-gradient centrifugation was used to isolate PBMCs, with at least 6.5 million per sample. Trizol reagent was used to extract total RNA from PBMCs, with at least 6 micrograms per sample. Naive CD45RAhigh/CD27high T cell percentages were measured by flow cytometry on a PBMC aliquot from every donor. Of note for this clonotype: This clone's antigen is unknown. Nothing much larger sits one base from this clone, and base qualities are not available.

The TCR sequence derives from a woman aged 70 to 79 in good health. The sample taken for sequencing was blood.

The CDR3 amino acid sequence is: CASSLAGPLDTQYF. The DNA sequence is as follows: TGTGCCAGCAGCTTAGCGGGCCCACTCGATACGCAGTATTTT. The chain was built from TRBV7-3 and TRBJ2-3; TRBD2 might be the D gene, on 5 matching bases. At the junction V is shortened by 2 bases and J by 6 bases, with 12 bases in between. CDR1 and CDR2 were assigned from the germline V gene as SGHTA and FQGTGA. The CDR3, from cysteine to phenylalanine, totals 14 residues. Solely the CDR3 DNA is kept, with 42 bases framed from the first base.